The 17 T cell receptor beta chains listed next were all sequenced from one sample in a study of blood T cell repertoires in COVID-19. Only in-frame clones appear in the TCRdb table, and some are missing; sequencing was by immunoSEQ multiplex PCR. The repertoire has approximately 150,000 clones, approximately 82% of them found once; the top ten carry about 19%. Sequenced: peripheral blood. The receptors were sampled from a woman in her sixties or seventies who had recovered from COVID-19.

V and J are TRBV28 and TRBJ1-4; D may be TRBD1 (5 bases). Trimming took off 6 bases at V and 7 bases at J, with 21 bases between the two ends. This CDR3 is built from 16 residues. Germline CDR1 MDHEN, CDR2 SYDVKM. The CDR3 region is CASSRGGELGGEKLFF. The CDR3, as DNA: TGTGCCAGCAGCCGCGGAGGCGAATTGGGGGGTGAAAAACTGTTTTTT.

The chain employs TRBV7-9 and TRBJ1-5, with 8 bases that match TRBD1. The V gene's germline CDR1 is SEHNR and CDR2 FQNEAQ (reference sequence). The V and J ends lost 5 bases and 3 bases, in that order; junction bases with no gene match: 9. The CDR3 has 16 residues. The chain's CDR3 is CASSPSYRGANQPQHF. CDR3 in DNA: TGTGCCAGCAGCCCCTCTTACAGGGGGGCCAATCAGCCCCAGCATTTT.

The chain joins TRBV6-4 to TRBJ1-6, with D possibly TRBD1 on 5 matching bases. CDR3 length: 13 amino acids. V shed 4 bases and J shed 8 bases, with 9 bases lying between them. The germline CDR1 and CDR2 sequences are MRHNA and SNTAGT. CDR3 nucleotides: TGTGCCAGCAGTGTGTCCAGGGATTCACCCCTCCACTTT. It yields the protein CASSVSRDSPLHF.

V is TRBV2 and J is TRBJ1-2; D is perhaps TRBD1 (5 bases). V was trimmed by 8 bases and J by 4 bases, leaving 17 bases between them. Germline CDR1 is SNHLY and CDR2 is FYNNEI. The CDR3 totals 14 residues. CDR3 in amino acids: CASYRPGNAYGYTF. The CDR3 nucleotides are TGTGCCAGCTACCGACCAGGGAACGCCTATGGCTACACCTTC. Variable domain in full (rest from reference TRBV2 and TRBJ1-2): EPEVTQTPSHQVTQMGQEVILRCVPISNHLYFYWYRQILGQKVEFLVSFYNNEISEKSEIFDDQFSVERPDGSNFTLKIRSTKLEDSAMYFCASYRPGNAYGYTFGSGTRLTVV.

This clone was seen only a few times. V usage is TRBV29-1 and J usage is TRBJ2-7; the match to TRBD1 covers 9 bases. CDR1 is SQVTM, CDR2 ANQGSEA, per germline. V was clipped by 1 base and J by 7 bases; unmatched bases: 8. This CDR3 contains 14 residues. CDR3 nucleotide sequence: TGCAGCGTTGAAGGGGGGACAGGGAGCTGGGAGCAGTACTTC. This codes for CSVEGGTGSWEQYF.

The CDR3 DNA follows: TGTGCCAGCAGTGCGGGGGGTCCCAATGAGCAGTTCTTC. This gives the protein CASSAGGPNEQFF. This chain connects TRBV6-6 to TRBJ2-1; 8 positions agree with TRBD2. The germline gives CDR1 MNHNY, CDR2 SVGAGI (reference sequence). Trimming cost V 5 bases and J 6 bases; bases outside gene matches: 3. The CDR3 covers 13 residues.

J is TRBJ2-2 and V is TRBV7-9, with a tentative D call TRBD2 (5 bases). V lost 2 bases and J lost 12, with 16 bases in between. CDR1 and CDR2 (germline): SEHNR, FQNEAQ (reference sequence). The CDR3 is 14 amino acids. The CDR3 DNA is TGTGCCAGCAGCTTACGGCGGGCCCCCGTGCAGCTGTTTTTT. It is translated as CASSLRRAPVQLFF. The full variable domain, in which reference TRBV7-9 and TRBJ2-2 provide the parts outside the CDR3, is DTGVSQNPRHKITKRGQNVTFRCDPISEHNRLYWYRQTLGQGPEFLTYFQNEAQLEKSRLLSDRFSAERPKGSFSTLEIQRTEQGDSAMYLCASSLRRAPVQLFFGEGSRLTVL.

The chain employs TRBV18 and TRBJ2-7; possibly TRBD1 for D (6 bases). The V and J ends lost 5 bases and 0 bases respectively, with 11 bases between them. In germline, CDR1 is KGHSH, CDR2 LQKENI. The CDR3 is 14 residues long. The CDR3 protein is CASSVGGLSYEQYF. The CDR3 nucleotides are TGTGCCAGCTCAGTTGGGGGCCTCTCCTACGAGCAGTACTTC.

This chain joins TRBV28 and TRBJ1-5, with 10 nucleotides matching TRBD1. V was pared by 6 bases and J by 1 base, with 9 bases of the junction left unmatched. Per germline, CDR1 MDHEN and CDR2 SYDVKM. This CDR3 has 17 amino acids. The CDR3 DNA reads TGTGCCAGCAGAGGGACAGGGGTGTGGGGGAGCAATCAGCCCCAGCATTTT. Protein sequence: CASRGTGVWGSNQPQHF. Full variable domain (remainder filled in from reference TRBV28 and TRBJ1-5): DVKVTQSSRYLVKRTGEKVFLECVQDMDHENMFWYRQDPGLGLRLIYFSYDVKMKEKGDIPEGYSVSREKKERFSLILESASTNQTSMYLCASRGTGVWGSNQPQHFGDGTRLSIL.

The V call is TRBV6-1, the J call TRBJ2-1; TRBD2 matches 11 bases. This CDR3 has 14 residues. V shed 5 bases and J 7 bases; nucleotides not matched to a gene: 4. The germline CDR1 and CDR2 sequences are MNHNS and SASEGT. The CDR3 protein is CASSWASGRNEQFF. The CDR3 region has the DNA TGTGCCAGCAGTTGGGCTAGCGGGAGGAATGAGCAGTTCTTC.

This clone was counted only a few times. The rearrangement joins TRBV18 to TRBJ2-7; 8 nucleotides align to TRBD2. The CDR3 contains 17 residues. Germline CDR1 is KGHSH and CDR2 is LQKENI. J lost 0 bases, V lost 2 bases, and 9 bases had no gene match. CDR3 DNA sequence: TGTGCCAGCTCACCAGGCGCGGTAGCGGGGACCTCCTACGAGCAGTACTTC. The encoded protein is CASSPGAVAGTSYEQYF.

The chain employs TRBV30 and TRBJ2-3; no definite D call. Germline CDR1 GTSNPN, CDR2 SVGIG (reference sequence). The CDR3 runs 12 residues. V lost 3 bases, J lost 4 bases, and 8 bases lay in between. The CDR3 DNA reads as TGTGCCTGGAGCCGCGTTCCAGATACGCAGTATTTT. Translation: CAWSRVPDTQYF. The full variable domain, with the rest looked up from reference TRBV30 and TRBJ2-3, is SQTIHQWPATLVQPVGSPLSLECTVEGTSNPNLYWYRQAAGRGLQLLFYSVGIGQISSEVPQNLSASRPQDRQFILSSKKLLLSDSGFYLCAWSRVPDTQYFGPGTRLTVL.

This chain uses TRBV30 with TRBJ2-2; D uncertain. V was shortened by 3 bases and J by 4 bases, with 6 bases between the two germline ends. The CDR3 is 12 amino acids. The germline gives CDR1 GTSNPN, CDR2 SVGIG (reference sequence). CDR3 in DNA: TGTGCCTGGAGATCTACCACCGGGGAGCTGTTTTTT. Translated: CAWRSTTGELFF. Using reference TRBV30 and TRBJ2-2 for the parts outside the CDR3, the full variable domain is SQTIHQWPATLVQPVGSPLSLECTVEGTSNPNLYWYRQAAGRGLQLLFYSVGIGQISSEVPQNLSASRPQDRQFILSSKKLLLSDSGFYLCAWRSTTGELFFGEGSRLTVL.

The gene calls are TRBV19 and TRBJ1-2; tentative D call: TRBD1 (5 bases). The CDR3 extends over 15 amino acids. The V and J ends lost 3 bases and 4 bases respectively, with 15 bases between them. Germline loops: CDR1 LNHDA, CDR2 SQIVND (reference sequence). CDR3 bases: TGTGCCAGTAGTATGGGAGCCTCGGGGGGCTATGGCTACACCTTC. Amino acids: CASSMGASGGYGYTF. The variable domain in full, with the rest retrieved from reference TRBV19 and TRBJ1-2, is DGGITQSPKYLFRKEGQNVTLSCEQNLNHDAMYWYRQDPGQGLRLIYYSQIVNDFQKGDIAEGYSVSREKKESFPLTVTSAQKNPTAFYLCASSMGASGGYGYTFGSGTRLTVV.

The chain recombines TRBV9 with TRBJ2-2; D uncertain. CDR1 and CDR2 from the germline V gene are SGDLS and YYNGEE. The CDR3 extends over 14 amino acids. V lost 4 bases, J lost 3 bases, and 10 bases lay in between. CDR3 loop: CASSQLTYTGELFF. CDR3 DNA sequence: TGTGCCAGCAGCCAACTTACCTACACCGGGGAGCTGTTTTTT.

This clone was recorded a few times. The chain combines TRBV19 with TRBJ1-2; D is unresolved. This CDR3 is 13 amino acids long. Germline CDR1 is LNHDA and CDR2 is SQIVND (reference sequence). V shed 6 bases and J shed 8 bases, with 16 bases lying between them. The CDR3 region is CASSTRRRIGYTF. The CDR3 DNA sequence: TGTGCCAGTAGCACCCGACGGAGGATAGGCTACACCTTC.

The chain uses TRBV7-8 and TRBJ2-3, with D unresolved. Germline CDR1 is SGHVS and CDR2 is FQNEAQ. This CDR3 region has 14 residues. The ends were cut back, 1 base at V and 3 bases at J, with 8 bases in the middle. CDR3 loop: CASSLVQMTDTQYF. DNA of the CDR3: TGTGCCAGCAGCTTAGTTCAGATGACAGATACGCAGTATTTT.